This TCR beta chain was sequenced in a study of cytomegalovirus exposure and HLA in healthy donors. Study conclusions and caveats: Fewer N-insertions than the roughly 670-donor mean were reportedly shown by an Asian-associated ancestry cluster in a later analysis.

Primers for the PCR totalled 60 Vbeta and 13 Jbeta. Profiling relied on immunoSEQ multiplex PCR, and the TCRdb table lists in-frame clones only, not all of them. Counted here are some 190,000 clones, around 80% occurring once; the ten biggest clones make up approximately 1.3%. Regarding this clone: The antigen is unknown.

CDR1 is GTSNPN and CDR2 is SVGIG in the germline V gene (reference sequence). This CDR3 is built from 18 residues. V dropped 5 bases and J dropped 0; count of bases not matched to a gene: 18. This sequence was found in a young man in good health and CMV-seronegative. The V and J genes are TRBV30 and TRBJ1-1; 7 bases line up with TRBD1. The source material was PBMCs. The CDR3 here is CAWLRQGSPYLMNTEAFF. The DNA for the CDR3 is TGTGCCTGGCTTAGACAGGGAAGCCCCTACCTTATGAACACTGAAGCTTTCTTT. The variable domain in full, completed from reference TRBV30 and TRBJ1-1, reads SQTIHQWPATLVQPVGSPLSLECTVEGTSNPNLYWYRQAAGRGLQLLFYSVGIGQISSEVPQNLSASRPQDRQFILSSKKLLLSDSGFYLCAWLRQGSPYLMNTEAFFGQGTRLTVV.